The rows below give T cell receptor beta chains drawn from one sample of a study of cytomegalovirus exposure and HLA in healthy donors. The protocol was immunoSEQ multiplex PCR, while the TCRdb copy is restricted to in-frame clones and leaves out a portion. The data show roughly 140,000 clones, around four fifths seen once. The specimen was PBMCs. The source of these receptors is a boy between 2 and 15 years old in good health and CMV-seronegative. The CDR3 runs from the conserved cysteine through the conserved F or W. Each record gives: J gene, V gene, D gene, clone size, CDR3 protein, CDR3 DNA. A D gene is named only where the DNA matches it firmly. Clone size appears in some rows only: once, few, many, or a class for an expanded clone.

J: TRBJ1-5; V: TRBV7-9; D: TRBD1; size: -; CDR3: CASSPSLPGQGIQPQHF; DNA: TGTGCCAGCAGCCCGAGCCTACCGGGACAGGGGATCCAGCCCCAGCATTTT
J: TRBJ2-6; V: TRBV7-9; D: TRBD1; size: -; CDR3: CATYPGQGLSGANVLTF; DNA: TGTGCCACCTACCCGGGACAGGGTCTCTCTGGGGCCAACGTCCTGACTTTC
J: TRBJ2-7; V: TRBV6-1; D: -; size: few; CDR3: CASSSLGTGPEQYF; DNA: TGTGCCAGCAGCTCCCTGGGAACAGGACCCGAGCAGTACTTC
J: TRBJ1-2; V: TRBV6-1; D: -; size: -; CDR3: CASSDSLYGYTF; DNA: TGTGCCAGCAGTGACTCCCTATATGGCTACACCTTC
J: TRBJ2-1; V: TRBV5-8; D: -; size: -; CDR3: CASSLENGLDPFF; DNA: TGTGCCAGCAGCTTGGAGAACGGGTTGGATCCGTTCTTC
J: TRBJ2-5; V: TRBV6-4; D: -; size: -; CDR3: CASSDSLGRGQETQYF; DNA: TGTGCCAGCAGTGACTCGTTAGGAAGAGGGCAAGAGACCCAGTACTTC
J: TRBJ1-2; V: TRBV7-9; D: -; size: -; CDR3: CASNQDNLNGYGYTF; DNA: TGTGCCAGCAACCAGGACAATCTTAATGGCTATGGCTACACCTTC
J: TRBJ1-5; V: TRBV6-5; D: -; size: -; CDR3: CASNTRGAGQPQHF; DNA: TGTGCCAGCAACACCCGGGGGGCCGGTCAGCCCCAGCATTTT
J: TRBJ2-1; V: TRBV11-3; D: TRBD2; size: -; CDR3: CASSLFSRFAGVVYNEQFF; DNA: TGTGCCAGCAGCTTATTTTCCCGATTCGCGGGAGTTGTTTACAATGAGCAGTTCTTC
J: TRBJ2-3; V: TRBV5-1; D: -; size: -; CDR3: CASSSGLVITDTQYF; DNA: TGCGCCAGCAGCTCAGGACTCGTTATCACAGATACGCAGTATTTT
J: TRBJ1-4; V: TRBV25-1; D: TRBD1; size: -; CDR3: CASSETGFEDEKLFF; DNA: TGTGCCAGCAGTGAGACAGGGTTTGAGGATGAAAAACTGTTTTTT
J: TRBJ1-2; V: TRBV7-2; D: -; size: -; CDR3: CASSLETGIYGYTF; DNA: TGTGCCAGCAGCTTGGAAACAGGAATCTATGGCTACACCTTC
J: TRBJ1-5; V: TRBV2; D: -; size: once; CDR3: CASSLQGITPLYSNQPQHF; DNA: TGTGCCAGCAGTTTACAGGGTATCACTCCCCTTTATAGCAATCAGCCCCAGCATTTT
J: TRBJ1-1; V: TRBV2; D: TRBD1; size: -; CDR3: CASRRGQGDTEAFF; DNA: TGTGCCAGCAGAAGGGGACAGGGGGACACTGAAGCTTTCTTT
J: TRBJ2-7; V: TRBV2; D: TRBD1; size: -; CDR3: CASSGRDRGMYEQYF; DNA: TGTGCCAGCAGTGGACGGGACAGGGGAATGTACGAGCAGTACTTC
J: TRBJ2-3; V: TRBV29-1; D: -; size: once; CDR3: CSVEYPTDTQYF; DNA: TGCAGCGTTGAATATCCTACAGATACGCAGTATTTT
J: TRBJ2-7; V: TRBV6-5; D: TRBD1; size: -; CDR3: CASSYGTGTSYEQYF; DNA: TGTGCCAGCAGTTACGGGACAGGAACTTCCTACGAGCAGTACTTC
J: TRBJ2-1; V: TRBV5-5; D: -; size: -; CDR3: CASSDGLDRWDVNEQFF; DNA: TGTGCCAGCAGCGACGGATTGGACAGATGGGATGTCAATGAGCAGTTCTTC
J: TRBJ2-1; V: TRBV19; D: TRBD1; size: -; CDR3: CAITGGAYNEQFF; DNA: TGTGCCATTACAGGGGGCGCCTACAATGAGCAGTTCTTC
J: TRBJ2-1; V: TRBV9; D: -; size: -; CDR3: CASSVALAGDAPPNEQFF; DNA: TGTGCCAGCAGCGTAGCTTTGGCGGGCGATGCCCCCCCCAATGAGCAGTTCTTC
J: TRBJ1-4; V: TRBV19; D: -; size: -; CDR3: CASSMSGTFEKLFF; DNA: TGTGCCAGTAGTATGAGCGGGACGTTTGAAAAACTGTTTTTT
J: TRBJ1-3; V: TRBV4-2; D: TRBD1; size: -; CDR3: CASSQDRGQVYGNTIYF; DNA: TGTGCCAGCAGCCAAGATAGGGGGCAGGTCTATGGAAACACCATATATTTT
J: TRBJ2-7; V: TRBV6-5; D: -; size: -; CDR3: CASTFNPGLPYEQYF; DNA: TGTGCCAGCACTTTCAACCCAGGGCTCCCCTACGAGCAGTACTTC
J: TRBJ1-4; V: TRBV11-3; D: -; size: -; CDR3: CASSSQFGNEKLFF; DNA: TGTGCCAGCAGCTCACAGTTCGGTAATGAAAAACTGTTTTTT
J: TRBJ1-1; V: TRBV9; D: -; size: -; CDR3: CASSAGHLNTEAFF; DNA: TGTGCCAGCAGCGCAGGACACTTGAACACTGAAGCTTTCTTT
J: TRBJ2-7; V: TRBV6-5; D: -; size: -; CDR3: CASSRRGSYEQYF; DNA: TGTGCCAGCAGTCGACGGGGCTCCTACGAGCAGTACTTC
J: TRBJ2-1; V: TRBV27; D: -; size: -; CDR3: CASSLFRGLVASSYNEQFF; DNA: TGTGCCAGCAGTTTATTTCGGGGATTAGTGGCTTCCTCCTACAATGAGCAGTTCTTC
J: TRBJ1-4; V: TRBV4-2; D: TRBD1; size: once; CDR3: CASSRRGQSNEKLFF; DNA: TGTGCCAGCAGCCGGAGGGGGCAGTCTAATGAAAAACTGTTTTTT
J: TRBJ1-2; V: TRBV6-5; D: -; size: -; CDR3: CASSRDTVYGYTF; DNA: TGTGCCAGCAGCCGGGACACGGTCTATGGCTACACCTTC
J: TRBJ2-7; V: TRBV19; D: TRBD1; size: -; CDR3: CASRGTVTDEQYF; DNA: TGTGCCAGTAGGGGGACAGTAACGGACGAGCAGTACTTC
J: TRBJ2-3; V: TRBV11-3; D: TRBD2; size: -; CDR3: CASSLSSGSSPDTQYF; DNA: TGTGCCAGCAGCCTCAGTAGCGGGAGCTCTCCAGATACGCAGTATTTT
J: TRBJ2-3; V: TRBV28; D: TRBD1; size: once; CDR3: CASSLVKGTGLDTQYF; DNA: TGTGCCAGCAGTTTAGTTAAGGGGACAGGGCTGGATACGCAGTATTTT
J: TRBJ1-2; V: TRBV5-6; D: -; size: -; CDR3: CASSLFGSDRVYGYTF; DNA: TGTGCCAGCAGCTTGTTCGGGTCGGACAGAGTTTATGGCTACACCTTC
J: TRBJ2-7; V: TRBV5-1; D: TRBD1; size: -; CDR3: CASSSPLGQLSSYEQYF; DNA: TGCGCCAGCAGCTCGCCCCTGGGACAGTTAAGCTCCTACGAGCAGTACTTC
J: TRBJ2-5; V: TRBV6-5; D: -; size: -; CDR3: CASSYSRAGGTQYF; DNA: TGTGCCAGCAGTTACTCGAGGGCGGGCGGGACCCAGTACTTC
J: TRBJ2-7; V: TRBV7-9; D: TRBD2; size: -; CDR3: CASSLGRGGGAHEQYF; DNA: TGTGCCAGCAGCTTAGGGCGGGGCGGGGGGGCCCACGAGCAGTACTTC
J: TRBJ1-2; V: TRBV2; D: -; size: -; CDR3: CASSRAGNYGYTF; DNA: TGTGCCAGCAGTCGTGCGGGGAACTATGGCTACACCTTC
J: TRBJ1-5; V: TRBV7-3; D: TRBD1; size: -; CDR3: CASSLTGTGIGADQPQHF; DNA: TGTGCCAGCAGCTTAACAGGGACAGGGATCGGGGCAGATCAGCCCCAGCATTTT
J: TRBJ1-1; V: TRBV6-1; D: -; size: -; CDR3: CASSEPVFGGSEAFF; DNA: TGTGCCAGCAGTGAGCCCGTTTTTGGGGGCTCTGAAGCTTTCTTT
J: TRBJ1-4; V: TRBV7-7; D: TRBD1; size: few; CDR3: CASSRDRAEKLFF; DNA: TGTGCCAGCAGCAGGGACAGGGCTGAAAAACTGTTTTTT
J: TRBJ1-5; V: TRBV7-8; D: -; size: -; CDR3: CASSSAGRNNQPQHF; DNA: TGTGCCAGCAGCTCGGCGGGCAGGAACAATCAGCCCCAGCATTTT
J: TRBJ2-7; V: TRBV18; D: TRBD2; size: once; CDR3: CASSPVLAGGYEQYF; DNA: TGTGCCAGCTCACCAGTGCTAGCGGGGGGGTACGAGCAGTACTTC
J: TRBJ2-2; V: TRBV7-9; D: TRBD1; size: few; CDR3: CASSPKQGWLTGELFF; DNA: TGTGCCAGCAGCCCTAAACAGGGGTGGTTAACCGGGGAGCTGTTTTTT
J: TRBJ2-7; V: TRBV10-1; D: -; size: -; CDR3: CASSDFFPLCREQYF; DNA: TGCGCCAGCAGTGACTTTTTTCCTTTATGTCGGGAGCAGTACTTC
J: TRBJ2-7; V: TRBV19; D: TRBD2; size: -; CDR3: CASSIASGSYEQYF; DNA: TGTGCCAGTAGTATTGCTAGCGGGAGCTACGAGCAGTACTTC
J: TRBJ2-3; V: TRBV11-3; D: -; size: -; CDR3: CASSLTGRSTDTQYF; DNA: TGTGCCAGCAGCTTAACAGGGCGTAGCACAGATACGCAGTATTTT
J: TRBJ2-7; V: TRBV9; D: -; size: -; CDR3: CASSVGTGATDTLYF; DNA: -
J: TRBJ2-7; V: TRBV7-8; D: -; size: once; CDR3: CASSLGVAYEQYF; DNA: TGTGCCAGCAGCTTAGGCGTTGCCTACGAGCAGTACTTC
J: TRBJ2-2; V: TRBV6-1; D: TRBD1; size: -; CDR3: CATFRDRNTGELFF; DNA: TGTGCCACCTTTCGGGACAGGAACACCGGGGAGCTGTTTTTT
J: TRBJ2-1; V: TRBV4-1; D: -; size: once; CDR3: CASSQEPQLADEQFF; DNA: TGCGCCAGCAGCCAAGAACCACAGCTAGCAGATGAGCAGTTCTTC
J: TRBJ1-1; V: TRBV7-8; D: TRBD1; size: -; CDR3: CASSGRDRANTEAFF; DNA: TGTGCCAGCAGTGGGCGGGACAGGGCGAACACTGAAGCTTTCTTT
J: TRBJ2-7; V: TRBV5-4; D: -; size: -; CDR3: CASSFGITGDYEQYF; DNA: TGTGCCAGCAGCTTCGGAATTACAGGCGACTACGAGCAGTACTTC
J: TRBJ1-1; V: TRBV7-9; D: -; size: -; CDR3: CASSLAQIMNTEAFF; DNA: TGTGCCAGCAGCTTAGCACAGATTATGAACACTGAAGCTTTCTTT
J: TRBJ1-1; V: TRBV6-1; D: -; size: -; CDR3: CASRNGGEAFF; DNA: TGTGCCAGCAGGAACGGGGGAGAAGCTTTCTTT
J: TRBJ1-3; V: TRBV18; D: TRBD1; size: -; CDR3: CASSRTGGLGNTIYF; DNA: TGTGCCAGCTCACGGACAGGGGGACTTGGAAACACCATATATTTT
J: TRBJ1-4; V: TRBV7-9; D: -; size: -; CDR3: CASSPRGSLGEKLFF; DNA: TGTGCCAGCAGCCCGCGAGGGAGCTTAGGCGAAAAACTGTTTTTT
J: TRBJ2-1; V: TRBV7-9; D: -; size: -; CDR3: CASSLLPGNEQFF; DNA: TGTGCCAGCAGCTTACTTCCCGGGAATGAGCAGTTCTTC
J: TRBJ2-3; V: TRBV7-6; D: TRBD2; size: -; CDR3: CASSPRAGEADTQYF; DNA: TGTGCCAGCAGCCCCCGAGCGGGAGAGGCAGATACGCAGTATTTT
J: TRBJ2-1; V: TRBV25-1; D: TRBD2; size: -; CDR3: CASSDLAGKLSYNEQFF; DNA: TGTGCCAGCAGTGATTTAGCGGGAAAACTCTCCTACAATGAGCAGTTCTTC
J: TRBJ1-2; V: TRBV28; D: -; size: -; CDR3: CASSLIPTAYGYTF; DNA: TGTGCCAGCAGTTTAATACCGACAGCCTATGGCTACACCTTC